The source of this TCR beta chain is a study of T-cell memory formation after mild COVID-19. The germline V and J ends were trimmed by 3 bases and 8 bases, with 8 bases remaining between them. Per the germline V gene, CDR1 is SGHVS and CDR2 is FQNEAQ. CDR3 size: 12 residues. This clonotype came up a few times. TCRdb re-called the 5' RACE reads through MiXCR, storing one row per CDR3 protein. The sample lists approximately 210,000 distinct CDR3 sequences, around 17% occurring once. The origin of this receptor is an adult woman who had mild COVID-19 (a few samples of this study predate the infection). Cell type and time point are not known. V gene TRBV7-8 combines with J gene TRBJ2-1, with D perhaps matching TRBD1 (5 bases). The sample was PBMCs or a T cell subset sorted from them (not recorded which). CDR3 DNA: TGTGCCAGCAGCTTTAGGGGTCATGAGCAGTTCTTC. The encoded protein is CASSFRGHEQFF.